This T cell receptor beta chain appears in the sequencing data of a study of T cell responses to AZD1222 COVID-19 vaccine. Points from the study as a whole: It was only after the peak T cell response that any repertoires were sampled. The sample set comprised mostly white British donors with more females, and clonal diversity was possibly underestimated.

Generated by immunoSEQ multiplex PCR, the TCRdb table keeps only in-frame clones and is missing some. The table lists approximately 120,000 clones, more than 70% of them singletons. Trimming left V 3 bases short and J 5 bases short, with 17 bases between. The CDR3 extends over 16 amino acids. Germline CDR1 reads SGHTA; CDR2 reads FQGNSA. To note about this clone: The target antigen is unknown.

The origin of this receptor is an adult in good health. Material: peripheral blood, obtained on day 0 of AZD1222 vaccination. The chain joins TRBV7-2 to TRBJ1-5, with D possibly matching TRBD1 (6 bases). The CDR3 DNA follows: TGTGCCAGCAGCTTCACGTCGGGGGGCGGAGATCAGCCCCAGCATTTT. It translates to CASSFTSGGGDQPQHF.